This T cell receptor beta chain is from a study of cytomegalovirus exposure and HLA in healthy donors. Study background: Among some 400 genotyped donors, around 80% fell in the Caucasian-associated ancestry cluster.

The CDR3 is 14 amino acids. V lost 2 bases and J 6 bases, leaving 14 bases between the germline ends. Germline V CDR1 and CDR2: SGHDT, YYEEEE. Primers for the PCR totalled 60 Vbeta and 13 Jbeta. Generated by immunoSEQ multiplex PCR, the TCRdb table keeps only in-frame clones and is missing some. The sample lists fewer than 200,000 clones; about 80% were seen once. Each of the donors was a healthy bone marrow donor. Concerning this clone: Its antigen is unknown.

Study results and limitations: Later work associated roughly 15,000 TCR beta sequences with HLA alleles at 0.05 false discovery rate. Earlier analysis looked at TCR beta V segments, and most were productive about 90% or about 30% of the time.

The chain couples TRBV5-6 to TRBJ2-5, with a possible D match to TRBD2 (7 bases). The source is a man in his sixties in good health and CMV-seronegative. Sequencing was performed on PBMCs. Here the CDR3 DNA reads TGTGCCAGCAGCTTAGGGGGGGATGGGAAGACCCAGTACTTC. Translation gives CASSLGGDGKTQYF.